What follows is one TCR beta chain and its context. Its matching antigen is unknown. Unmatched junction bases numbered 7, after V lost 3 bases and J lost 0 bases. The germline CDR1 and CDR2 sequences are KGHDR and SFDVKD. The CDR3 covers 17 residues. Sequencing libraries for TCR beta were prepared with iRepertoire HTBI primers and Arm-PCR of CDR3 regions. TCRdb processed the multiplex PCR reads anew with MiXCR; each CDR3 protein has one entry. The sample has about 430,000 distinct CDR3 sequences; 21% are singletons. The entry originates in a study of regulatory T cells in long-lasting Graves disease. Across the study: Disease was considered persistent Graves' disease after over 5 years of antithyroid drugs (with positive TSH receptor antibodies).

Specified time point: persistent/refractory GD, antithyroid drugs over 5 years with positive TRAb. The authors made the TCR library using RNA they extracted from PBMCs. Patients all came to the study from an endocrinology department in Xi'an, China. General study results and limits: Newly diagnosed Graves' patients exceeded persistent ones in TCR diversity. Study was limited to peripheral blood, excluding thyroid tissue.

The sequence was obtained from a female donor with Graves disease. The source was peripheral blood mononuclear cells (PBMCs), collected when the disease was refractory, from a patient treated with antithyroid drugs. The rearrangement joins TRBV24-1 to TRBJ2-1; TRBD2 matches at 7 bases. CDR3 protein: CATSDHLAASSYNEQFF. The CDR3 nucleotides read TGTGCCACCAGTGATCACCTAGCGGCCAGCTCCTACAATGAGCAGTTCTTC.